This is a list of T cell receptor beta chains from one sample in a study of somatic mutations in cytotoxic T cells in rheumatoid arthritis. Data came from immunoSEQ multiplex PCR; TCRdb stores just in-frame clones and leaves some out. In the table there are about 23,000 clones, about four fifths of which are singletons. Sequenced sample: CD8+ T cells sorted from blood. All receptors derive from an adult with rheumatoid arthritis. The CDR3 runs from the conserved cysteine through the conserved F or W. The D gene is left open where the match is weak. Some rows have no size entry. The others give once, few or many, or a class for an expanded clone.

>16|-|TRBJ2-2|TRBD2|TRBV10-3
CAISEQRGGEGGELFF
TGTGCCATCAGTGAACAGCGGGGGGGAGAAGGCGGGGAGCTGTTTTTT
>17|-|TRBJ2-7|-|TRBV11-2
CASSSPGLGGISYEQYF
TGTGCCAGCAGCTCCCCGGGCCTAGGCGGTATCTCCTACGAGCAGTACTTC
>15|-|TRBJ1-4|TRBD1|TRBV19
CASSDGQGNNEKLFF
TGTGCCAGTAGTGACGGACAGGGAAATAATGAAAAACTGTTTTTT
>15|-|TRBJ1-5|-|TRBV5-4
CASSLGQTSNQPQHF
TGTGCCAGCAGCTTGGGCCAGACTAGCAATCAGCCCCAGCATTTT
>15|-|TRBJ2-7|-|TRBV5-1
CASSLRTGNSYEQYF
TGCGCCAGCAGCCTAAGGACGGGAAACTCCTACGAGCAGTACTTC
>13|once|TRBJ1-1|TRBD1|TRBV27
CASSLTGGPEAFF
TGTGCCAGCAGTTTAACAGGGGGCCCTGAAGCTTTCTTT
>17|-|TRBJ1-2|-|TRBV10-3
CAISESKIAAANYGYTF
TGTGCCATCAGTGAGTCGAAAATAGCAGCGGCTAACTATGGCTACACCTTC
>16|once|TRBJ1-1|TRBD1|TRBV7-6
CASSSVLDRANTEAFF
TGTGCCAGCAGCTCCGTACTGGACAGGGCGAACACTGAAGCTTTCTTT
>17|-|TRBJ1-2|-|TRBV7-2
CASSLDPGADTNYGYTF
TGTGCCAGCAGCTTAGATCCAGGGGCTGACACTAACTATGGCTACACCTTC
>12|-|TRBJ1-1|-|TRBV10-3
CAISESKGAAFF
TGTGCCATCAGTGAGTCGAAAGGGGCAGCTTTCTTT
>15|-|TRBJ1-1|-|TRBV7-9
CASSLVAYKNTEAFF
TGTGCCAGCAGCTTAGTTGCCTATAAGAACACTGAAGCTTTCTTT
>19|-|TRBJ2-1|TRBD2|TRBV7-6
CASSLETGISGGTYNEQFF
TGTGCCAGCAGCTTAGAGACGGGAATTAGCGGGGGAACCTACAATGAGCAGTTCTTC
>8|-|TRBJ1-2|-|TRBV7-9
CASDGYTF
TGTGCCAGCGATGGCTACACCTTC
>14|-|TRBJ1-1|-|TRBV4-1
CASSHWTDNTEAFF
TGCGCCAGCAGCCACTGGACAGACAACACTGAAGCTTTCTTT
>15|once|TRBJ1-1|TRBD1|TRBV6-5
CASRKLQGASTEAFF
TGTGCCAGCAGGAAACTACAGGGGGCGAGCACTGAAGCTTTCTTT
>15|once|TRBJ2-5|TRBD2|TRBV13
CASSTRLAGQETQYF
TGTGCCAGCAGCACCCGACTAGCGGGGCAAGAGACCCAGTACTTC
>15|-|TRBJ2-6|-|TRBV5-6
CASSLGVSGANVLTF
TGTGCCAGCAGCTTGGGGGTCTCTGGGGCCAACGTCCTGACTTTC
>13|few|TRBJ2-7|-|TRBV2
CASNPVASYEQYF
TGTGCCAGCAACCCGGTAGCCTCCTACGAGCAGTACTTC
>13|-|TRBJ2-7|-|TRBV6-1
CASSVGRTYEQYF
TGTGCCAGCAGTGTAGGCAGAACCTACGAGCAGTACTTC
>15|-|TRBJ1-6|-|TRBV15
CATSTRREGGSPLHF
TGTGCCACCAGCACCAGGCGGGAAGGGGGTTCACCCCTCCACTTT
>15|-|TRBJ2-2|TRBD1|TRBV5-6
CASSFGTGMTGELFF
TGTGCCAGCAGCTTCGGGACAGGGATGACCGGGGAGCTGTTTTTT
>15|-|TRBJ2-2|-|TRBV9
CASSDHRGGTGELFF
TGTGCCAGCAGCGACCACAGGGGGGGCACCGGGGAGCTGTTTTTT
>15|-|TRBJ2-7|-|TRBV21-1
CASSKALDGHYEQYF
TGTGCCAGCAGCAAGGCCTTGGACGGACACTACGAGCAGTACTTC
>14|-|TRBJ1-2|-|TRBV6-5
CASSYAETEYGYTF
TGTGCCAGCAGTTACGCGGAGACAGAATATGGCTACACCTTC
>15|-|TRBJ2-1|TRBD1|TRBV19
CASSTGGASYNEQFF
TGTGCCAGTAGTACAGGGGGCGCGTCTTACAATGAGCAGTTCTTC
>17|-|TRBJ1-5|-|TRBV15
CATSRARGGGSNQPQHF
TGTGCCACCAGCAGAGCCCGGGGTGGTGGGAGCAATCAGCCCCAGCATTTT
>13|-|TRBJ2-7|-|TRBV27
CASSFSSSYEQYF
TGTGCCAGCAGTTTTTCTAGCTCCTACGAGCAGTACTTC
>13|-|TRBJ2-1|-|TRBV6-5
CASSLGGINEQFF
TGTGCCAGCAGCCTAGGGGGTATCAATGAGCAGTTCTTC
>16|-|TRBJ1-1|-|TRBV4-1
CASSQRQNLRNTEAFF
TGCGCCAGCAGCCAAAGACAGAACCTCCGGAACACTGAAGCTTTCTTT
>11|once|TRBJ1-1|-|TRBV7-2
CASSQSPEAFF
TGTGCCAGCAGCCAATCTCCCGAAGCTTTCTTT
>15|-|TRBJ1-2|-|TRBV29-1
CSVDSSGLGNYGYTF
TGCAGCGTCGACTCGTCAGGGTTAGGTAACTATGGCTACACCTTC
>15|-|TRBJ2-7|-|TRBV11-2
CASSGGGHDIYEQYF
TGTGCCAGCAGCGGAGGGGGACACGATATCTACGAGCAGTACTTC
>12|-|TRBJ2-3|TRBD2|TRBV27
CASSLLAGAQYF
TGTGCCAGCAGTTTATTAGCGGGAGCACAGTATTTT
>13|-|TRBJ1-1|-|TRBV6-4
CASSEGWNTEAFF
TGTGCCAGCAGTGAGGGGTGGAACACTGAAGCTTTCTTT
>15|-|TRBJ1-1|TRBD1|TRBV6-4
CASRARQGVNTEAFF
TGTGCCAGCAGGGCCAGACAGGGTGTAAACACTGAAGCTTTCTTT
>15|-|TRBJ1-4|TRBD1|TRBV11-2
CASSLGDSRGEKLFF
TGTGCCAGCAGCTTAGGTGACAGCAGGGGGGAAAAACTGTTTTTT